Listed here is a single TCR beta chain. The CDR3 extends over 18 amino acids. Germline CDR1 reads KGHSH; CDR2 reads LQKENI. V shed 1 base and J shed 4 bases, with 20 bases lying between them. Data came from immunoSEQ multiplex PCR; TCRdb stores just in-frame clones and leaves some out. The data hold 140,000 to 150,000 clones, with around four fifths observed a single time. This sample is part of a study of blood T cell repertoires in COVID-19. Study-wide context: Sites in the United States, Italy and Spain provided acute and convalescent COVID-19 samples.

This clonotype was sampled from a woman aged 40 to 50 with active or convalescent COVID-19. V and J are TRBV18 and TRBJ2-1, with D maybe TRBD2 (5 bases). Sequencing was performed on peripheral blood. The CDR3 reads CASSPRSPAVPLYNEQFF. In DNA, the CDR3 is TGTGCCAGCTCACCACGGTCCCCAGCGGTACCCCTATACAATGAGCAGTTCTTC.